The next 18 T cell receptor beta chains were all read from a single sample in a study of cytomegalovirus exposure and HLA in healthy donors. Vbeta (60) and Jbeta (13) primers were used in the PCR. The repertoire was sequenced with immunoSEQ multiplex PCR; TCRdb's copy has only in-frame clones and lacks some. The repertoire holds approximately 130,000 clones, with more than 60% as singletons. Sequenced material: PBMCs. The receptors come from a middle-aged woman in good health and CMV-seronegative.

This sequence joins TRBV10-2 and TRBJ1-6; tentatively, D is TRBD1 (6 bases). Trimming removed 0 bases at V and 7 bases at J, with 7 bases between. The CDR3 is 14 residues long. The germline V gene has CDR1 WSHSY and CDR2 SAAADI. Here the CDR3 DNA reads TGCGCCAGCAGTGAGTCCCAGGGGAATTCACCCCTCCACTTT. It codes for CASSESQGNSPLHF.

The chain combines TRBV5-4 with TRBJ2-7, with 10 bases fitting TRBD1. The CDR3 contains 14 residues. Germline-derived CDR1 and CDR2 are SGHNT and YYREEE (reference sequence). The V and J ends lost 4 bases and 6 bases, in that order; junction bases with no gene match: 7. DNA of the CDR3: TGTGCCAGCAGCCAGGGACAGGGGCGAGGCGAGCAGTACTTC. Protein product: CASSQGQGRGEQYF.

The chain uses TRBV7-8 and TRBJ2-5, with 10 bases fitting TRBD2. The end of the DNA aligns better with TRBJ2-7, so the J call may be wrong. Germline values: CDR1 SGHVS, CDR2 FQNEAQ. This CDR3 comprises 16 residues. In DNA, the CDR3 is TGTGCCAGCAGCTTCAGCGGGGGGGCCCTCTCCTACGAGCAGTACTTC. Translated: CASSFSGGALSYEQYF.

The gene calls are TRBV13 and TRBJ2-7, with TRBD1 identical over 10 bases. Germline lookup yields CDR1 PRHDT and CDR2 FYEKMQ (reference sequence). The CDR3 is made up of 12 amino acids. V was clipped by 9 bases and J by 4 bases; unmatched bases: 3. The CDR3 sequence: CASGQGVYEQYF. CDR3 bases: TGTGCCAGTGGACAGGGGGTATACGAGCAGTACTTC.

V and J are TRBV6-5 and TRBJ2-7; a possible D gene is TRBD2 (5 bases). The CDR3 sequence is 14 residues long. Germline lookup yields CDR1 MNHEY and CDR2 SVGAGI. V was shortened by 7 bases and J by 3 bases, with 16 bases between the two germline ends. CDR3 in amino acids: CASTQPDEGYEQYF. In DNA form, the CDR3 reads TGTGCCAGCACTCAACCGGACGAGGGCTACGAGCAGTACTTC.

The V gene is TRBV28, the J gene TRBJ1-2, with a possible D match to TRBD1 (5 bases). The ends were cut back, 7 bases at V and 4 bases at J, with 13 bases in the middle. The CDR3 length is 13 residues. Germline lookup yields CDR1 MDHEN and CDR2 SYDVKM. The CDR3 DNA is TGTGCCAGCACCCCGACAGCTATCTATGGCTACACCTTC. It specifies CASTPTAIYGYTF.

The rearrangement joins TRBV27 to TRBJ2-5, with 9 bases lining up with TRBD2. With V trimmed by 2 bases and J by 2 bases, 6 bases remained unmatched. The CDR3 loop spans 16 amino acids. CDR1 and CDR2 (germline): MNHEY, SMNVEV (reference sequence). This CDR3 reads CASSLRLAESQETQYF. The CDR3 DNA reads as TGTGCCAGCAGTTTAAGACTAGCGGAGTCACAAGAGACCCAGTACTTC.

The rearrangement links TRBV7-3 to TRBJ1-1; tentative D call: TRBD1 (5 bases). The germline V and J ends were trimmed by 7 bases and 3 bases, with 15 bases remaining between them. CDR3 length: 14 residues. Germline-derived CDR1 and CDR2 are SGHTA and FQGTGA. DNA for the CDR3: TGTGCCAGCACAACCGGGGGAACGGACACTGAAGCTTTCTTT. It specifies CASTTGGTDTEAFF.

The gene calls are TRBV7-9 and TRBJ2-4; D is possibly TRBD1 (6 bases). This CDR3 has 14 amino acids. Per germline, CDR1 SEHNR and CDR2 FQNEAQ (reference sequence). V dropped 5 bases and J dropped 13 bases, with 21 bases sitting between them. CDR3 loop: CASSHRQAGQRQYF. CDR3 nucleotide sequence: TGTGCCAGCAGCCACCGACAGGCTGGCCAAAGACAGTACTTC. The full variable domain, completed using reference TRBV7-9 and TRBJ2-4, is DTGVSQNPRHKITKRGQNVTFRCDPISEHNRLYWYRQTLGQGPEFLTYFQNEAQLEKSRLLSDRFSAERPKGSFSTLEIQRTEQGDSAMYLCASSHRQAGQRQYFGAGTRLSVL.

The CDR3 DNA is TGTGCCAGCACCAAGCGGGACAACTCCTACGAGCAGTACTTC. Residues: CASTKRDNSYEQYF. This chain uses TRBV6-5 with TRBJ2-7, with D possibly TRBD2 on 7 matching bases. Germline CDR1 is MNHEY and CDR2 is SVGAGI. This CDR3 contains 14 residues. The V end lost 7 bases, the J end lost 0 bases, and 13 bases lay between the germline ends.

The CDR3 loop is CASSVEWSGDTEAFF. For the CDR3, the DNA is TGTGCCAGCAGCGTAGAGTGGTCGGGGGACACTGAAGCTTTCTTT. The chain employs TRBV9 and TRBJ1-1; D is perhaps TRBD1 (5 bases). Germline CDR1 is SGDLS and CDR2 is YYNGEE. V was trimmed by 0 bases and J by 3 bases, leaving 12 bases between them. The CDR3 extends over 15 amino acids.

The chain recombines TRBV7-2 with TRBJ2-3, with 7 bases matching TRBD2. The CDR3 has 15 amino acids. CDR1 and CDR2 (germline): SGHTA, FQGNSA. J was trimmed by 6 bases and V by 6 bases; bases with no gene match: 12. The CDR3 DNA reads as TGTGCCAGCAGTTTGACTTTGGGGAGGGGTGATACGCAGTATTTT. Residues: CASSLTLGRGDTQYF.

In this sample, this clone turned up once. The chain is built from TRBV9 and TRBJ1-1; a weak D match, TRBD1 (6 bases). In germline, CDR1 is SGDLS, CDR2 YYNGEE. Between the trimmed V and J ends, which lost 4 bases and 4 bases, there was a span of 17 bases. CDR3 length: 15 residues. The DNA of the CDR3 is TGTGCCAGCAGCCCCTGGGGGGGCGGGAGCACTGAAGCTTTCTTT. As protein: CASSPWGGGSTEAFF.

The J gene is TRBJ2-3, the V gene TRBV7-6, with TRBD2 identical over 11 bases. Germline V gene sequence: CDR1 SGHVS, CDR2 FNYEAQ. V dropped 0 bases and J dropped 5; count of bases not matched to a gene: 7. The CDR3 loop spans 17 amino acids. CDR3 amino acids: CASSLASGGASEDTQYF. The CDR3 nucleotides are TGTGCCAGCAGCTTAGCTAGCGGGGGGGCAAGCGAAGATACGCAGTATTTT.

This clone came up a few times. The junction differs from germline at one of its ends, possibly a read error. This CDR3 reads CASAGTGWDVTKNSQYF. The CDR3 DNA sequence: TGTGCCAGTGCAGGGACAGGGTGGGATGTTACCAAAAACAGTCAGTACTTC. The V call is TRBV19, the J call TRBJ2-4; 9 positions agree with TRBD1. CDR3 length: 17 amino acids. The germline V gene has CDR1 LNHDA and CDR2 SQIVND (reference sequence).

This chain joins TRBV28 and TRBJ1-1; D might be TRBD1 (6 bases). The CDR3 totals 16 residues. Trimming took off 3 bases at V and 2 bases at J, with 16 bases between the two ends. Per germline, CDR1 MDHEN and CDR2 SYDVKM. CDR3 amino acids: CASSFAAGAFNTEAFF. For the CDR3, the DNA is TGTGCCAGCAGTTTTGCGGCAGGGGCATTCAACACTGAAGCTTTCTTT.

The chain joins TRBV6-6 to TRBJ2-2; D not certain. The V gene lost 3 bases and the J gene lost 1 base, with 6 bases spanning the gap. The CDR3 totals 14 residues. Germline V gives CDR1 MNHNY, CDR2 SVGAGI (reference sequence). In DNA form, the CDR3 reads TGTGCCAGCAGTTATTTACAGAACACCGGGGAGCTGTTTTTT. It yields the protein CASSYLQNTGELFF.

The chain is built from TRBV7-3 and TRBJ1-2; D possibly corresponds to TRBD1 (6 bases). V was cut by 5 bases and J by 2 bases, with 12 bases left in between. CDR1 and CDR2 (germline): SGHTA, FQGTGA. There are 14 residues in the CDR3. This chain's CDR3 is CASSPGQWNYGYTF. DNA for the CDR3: TGTGCCAGCAGCCCAGGACAGTGGAACTATGGCTACACCTTC.